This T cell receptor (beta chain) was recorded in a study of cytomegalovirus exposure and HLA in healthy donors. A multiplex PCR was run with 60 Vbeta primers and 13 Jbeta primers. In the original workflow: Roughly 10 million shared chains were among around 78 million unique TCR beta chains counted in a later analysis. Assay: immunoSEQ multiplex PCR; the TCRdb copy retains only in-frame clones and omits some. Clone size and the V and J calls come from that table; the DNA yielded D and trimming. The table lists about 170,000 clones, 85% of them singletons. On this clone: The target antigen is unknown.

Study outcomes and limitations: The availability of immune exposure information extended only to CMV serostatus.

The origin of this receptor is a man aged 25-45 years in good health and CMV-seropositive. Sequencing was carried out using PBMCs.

As DNA, the CDR3 is TGTGCCAGCAGTGGATCAGACTTGACAGGTACCTACGAGCAGTACTTC. This codes for CASSGSDLTGTYEQYF. V is TRBV6-1 and J is TRBJ2-7; D might be TRBD1 (6 bases). CDR3 length equals 16 residues. Trimming shortened V by 4 bases and J by 2 bases, and 18 bases separated the two germline ends. Germline V gene lookup returns CDR1 MNHNS and CDR2 SASEGT.